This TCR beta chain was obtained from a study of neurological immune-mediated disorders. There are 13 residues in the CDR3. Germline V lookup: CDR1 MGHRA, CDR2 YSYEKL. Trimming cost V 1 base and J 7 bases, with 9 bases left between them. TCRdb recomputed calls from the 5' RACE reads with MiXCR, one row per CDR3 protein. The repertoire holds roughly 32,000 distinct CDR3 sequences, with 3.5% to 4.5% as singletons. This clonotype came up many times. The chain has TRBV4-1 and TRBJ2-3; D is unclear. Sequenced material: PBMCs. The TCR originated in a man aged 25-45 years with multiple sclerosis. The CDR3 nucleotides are TGCGCCAGCAGCCAAGGGGTTGAAAATACGCAGTATTTT. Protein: CASSQGVENTQYF.